One sample yielded the 2 T cell receptor beta chains listed below, sequenced in a study of OX40 agonist ivuxolimab in advanced cancers. Library preparation used the immunoSEQ multiplex PCR assay. TCRdb carries this immuneACCESS record with in-frame sequences only. Its versions omit some clonotypes, under half of them owing to an unresolved V gene in the studies checked, with the rest unexplained. The sample records 65,000 to 90,000 clones, roughly 90% of which are singletons. The top ten hold 0.78% of the sample. This specimen was CD4+ or CD8+ T cells sorted from blood, taken in a trial of the OX40 agonist ivuxolimab. Every receptor here comes from an adult with an advanced solid tumor such as melanoma, head and neck, liver or kidney cancer.

The chain links TRBV10-2 to TRBJ2-5; 9 bases fit TRBD1. This CDR3 has 15 amino acids. CDR1 and CDR2 (germline): WSHSY, SAAADI. The ends lost 6 bases at V and 4 bases at J; junction bases unmatched: 9. CDR3 region: CASSKGQGTVETQYF. The CDR3 bases are TGCGCCAGCAGCAAGGGACAGGGTACGGTAGAGACCCAGTACTTC.

The chain carries TRBV5-1 and TRBJ1-2; a weak D match, TRBD1 (5 bases). Per germline, CDR1 SGHRS and CDR2 YFSETQ. This CDR3 is 14 amino acids long. V was shortened by 4 bases and J by 4 bases, with 14 bases between the two germline ends. The CDR3 is CASSKDTGSYGYTF. For the CDR3, the DNA is TGCGCCAGCAGCAAGGACACCGGTTCCTATGGCTACACCTTC.